This TCR beta chain came from a study of blood T cell repertoires in COVID-19. About the study: The origin of the acute and convalescent COVID-19 samples was the United States, Italy and Spain.

The germline V gene encodes CDR1 SGHTA and CDR2 FQGNSA. The V and J ends lost 5 bases and 4 bases, in that order; junction bases with no gene match: 11. The CDR3 has 17 amino acids. In the original processing: Estimation of nucleated cell counts was performed using reference gene primer amplification. Profiled with immunoSEQ multiplex PCR; TCRdb holds only in-frame clones, not every one. V and J calls and clone size are given by that table; D and trimming were obtained from the DNA. Of some 95,000 clones detected, approximately 90% appear once; the ten largest clones hold 2% to 2.5%. The V gene is TRBV7-2, the J gene TRBJ2-7; 13 positions agree with TRBD2. The sequence was collected from a human donor with active COVID-19. The donor label of this sample is uncertain. Source material: peripheral blood. This CDR3 is CASSQGLAGPTGYEQYF. CDR3 DNA sequence: TGTGCCAGCAGCCAGGGACTAGCGGGGCCTACTGGGTACGAGCAGTACTTC.